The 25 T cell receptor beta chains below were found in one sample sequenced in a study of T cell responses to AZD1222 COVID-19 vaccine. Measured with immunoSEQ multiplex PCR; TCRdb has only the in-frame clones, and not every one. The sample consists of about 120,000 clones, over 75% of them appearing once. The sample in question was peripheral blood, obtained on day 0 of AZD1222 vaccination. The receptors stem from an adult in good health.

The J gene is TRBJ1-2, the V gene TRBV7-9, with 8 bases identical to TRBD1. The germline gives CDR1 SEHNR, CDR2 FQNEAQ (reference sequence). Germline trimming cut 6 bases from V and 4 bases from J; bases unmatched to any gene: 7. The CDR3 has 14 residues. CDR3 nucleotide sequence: TGTGCCAGCAGGCCAGGGGGCGCTTCCTATGGCTACACCTTC. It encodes CASRPGGASYGYTF.

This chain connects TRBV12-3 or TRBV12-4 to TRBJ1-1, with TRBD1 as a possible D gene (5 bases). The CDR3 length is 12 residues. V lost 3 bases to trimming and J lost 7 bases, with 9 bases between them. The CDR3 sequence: CASSFDRLEAFF. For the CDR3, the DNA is TGTGCCAGCAGTTTCGACAGACTTGAAGCTTTCTTT.

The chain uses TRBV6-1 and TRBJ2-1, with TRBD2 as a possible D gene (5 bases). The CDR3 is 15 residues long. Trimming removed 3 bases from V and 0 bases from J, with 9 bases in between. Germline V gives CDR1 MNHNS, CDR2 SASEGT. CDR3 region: CASSESGSSYNEQFF. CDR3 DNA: TGTGCCAGCAGTGAGAGCGGAAGCTCCTACAATGAGCAGTTCTTC.

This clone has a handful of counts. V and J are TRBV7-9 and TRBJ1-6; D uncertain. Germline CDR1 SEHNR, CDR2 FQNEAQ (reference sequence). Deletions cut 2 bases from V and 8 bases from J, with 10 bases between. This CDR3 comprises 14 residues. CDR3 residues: CASSLRQEDSPLHF. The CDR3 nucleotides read TGTGCCAGCAGCTTAAGGCAGGAAGATTCACCCCTCCACTTT.

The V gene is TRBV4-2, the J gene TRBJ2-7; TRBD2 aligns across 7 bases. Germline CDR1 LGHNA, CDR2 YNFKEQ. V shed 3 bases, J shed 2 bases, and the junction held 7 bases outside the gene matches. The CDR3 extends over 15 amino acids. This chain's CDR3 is CASSQGLAVTYEQYF. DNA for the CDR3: TGTGCCAGCAGCCAGGGCCTAGCGGTTACCTACGAGCAGTACTTC.

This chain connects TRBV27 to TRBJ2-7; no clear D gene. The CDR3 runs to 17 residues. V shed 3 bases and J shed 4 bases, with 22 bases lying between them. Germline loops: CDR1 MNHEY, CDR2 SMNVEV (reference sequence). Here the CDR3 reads CASSFAVVSSPNYEQYF. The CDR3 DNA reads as TGTGCCAGCAGTTTCGCAGTTGTCAGTTCCCCCAATTACGAGCAGTACTTC.

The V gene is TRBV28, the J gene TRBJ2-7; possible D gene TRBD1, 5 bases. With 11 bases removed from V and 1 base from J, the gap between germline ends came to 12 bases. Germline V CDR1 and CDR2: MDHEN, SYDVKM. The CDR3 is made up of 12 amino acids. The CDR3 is CACRQYSYEQYF. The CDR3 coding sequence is TGTGCCTGCCGACAGTATTCCTACGAGCAGTACTTC.

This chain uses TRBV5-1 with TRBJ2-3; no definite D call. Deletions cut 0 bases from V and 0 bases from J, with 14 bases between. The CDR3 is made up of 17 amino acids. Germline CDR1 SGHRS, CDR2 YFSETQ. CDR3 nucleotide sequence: TGCGCCAGCAGCTTGGGAACACGGAGCGTTAGCACAGATACGCAGTATTTT. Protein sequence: CASSLGTRSVSTDTQYF.

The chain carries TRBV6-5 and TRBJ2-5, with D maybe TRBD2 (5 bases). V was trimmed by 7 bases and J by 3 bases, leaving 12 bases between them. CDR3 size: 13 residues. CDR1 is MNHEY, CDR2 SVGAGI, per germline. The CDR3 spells CASTGWEKETQYF. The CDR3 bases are TGTGCCAGCACGGGGTGGGAGAAAGAGACCCAGTACTTC.

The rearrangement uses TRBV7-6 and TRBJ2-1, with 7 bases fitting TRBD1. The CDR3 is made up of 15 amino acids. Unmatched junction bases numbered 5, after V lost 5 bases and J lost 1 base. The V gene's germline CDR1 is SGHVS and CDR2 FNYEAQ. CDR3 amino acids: CASSSRQGSYNEQFF. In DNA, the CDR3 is TGTGCCAGCAGCAGTCGACAGGGTTCCTACAATGAGCAGTTCTTC.

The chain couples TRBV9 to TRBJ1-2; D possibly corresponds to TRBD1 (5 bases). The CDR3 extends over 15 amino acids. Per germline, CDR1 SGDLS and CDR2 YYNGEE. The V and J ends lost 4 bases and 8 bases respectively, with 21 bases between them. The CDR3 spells CASSSKPGTPRGYTF. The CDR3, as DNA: TGTGCCAGCAGCTCAAAACCCGGGACGCCCCGCGGCTACACCTTC. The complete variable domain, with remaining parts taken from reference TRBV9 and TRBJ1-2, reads DSGVTQTPKHLITATGQRVTLRCSPRSGDLSVYWYQQSLDQGLQFLIQYYNGEERAKGNILERFSAQQFPDLHSELNLSSLELGDSALYFCASSSKPGTPRGYTFGSGTRLTVV.

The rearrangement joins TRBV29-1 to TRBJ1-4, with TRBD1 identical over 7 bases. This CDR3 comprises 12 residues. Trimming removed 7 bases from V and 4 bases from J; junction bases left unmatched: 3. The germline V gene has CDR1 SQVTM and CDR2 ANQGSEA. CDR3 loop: CSAGQINEKLFF. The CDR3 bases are TGCAGCGCGGGACAGATTAATGAAAAACTGTTTTTT.

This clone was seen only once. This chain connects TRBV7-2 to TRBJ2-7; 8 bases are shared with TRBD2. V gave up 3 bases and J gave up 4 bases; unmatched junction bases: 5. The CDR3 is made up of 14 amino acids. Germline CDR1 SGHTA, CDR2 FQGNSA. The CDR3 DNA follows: TGTGCCAGCAGCTTGGCCAGCGGGAGTTACGAGCAGTACTTC. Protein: CASSLASGSYEQYF.

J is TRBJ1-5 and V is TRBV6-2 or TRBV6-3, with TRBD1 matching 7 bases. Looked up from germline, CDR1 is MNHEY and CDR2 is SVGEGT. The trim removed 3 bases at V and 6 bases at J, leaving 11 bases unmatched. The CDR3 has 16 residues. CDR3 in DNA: TGTGCCAGCAGTTATGGGAGGGGGCGCCTTGGTCAGCCCCAGCATTTT. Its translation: CASSYGRGRLGQPQHF.

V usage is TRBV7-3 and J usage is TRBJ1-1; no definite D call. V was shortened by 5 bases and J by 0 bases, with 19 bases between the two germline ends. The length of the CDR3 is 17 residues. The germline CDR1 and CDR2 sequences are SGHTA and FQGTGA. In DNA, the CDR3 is TGTGCCAGCAGCCCCAAACCAGGACGGTTACTGAACACTGAAGCTTTCTTT. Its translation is CASSPKPGRLLNTEAFF.

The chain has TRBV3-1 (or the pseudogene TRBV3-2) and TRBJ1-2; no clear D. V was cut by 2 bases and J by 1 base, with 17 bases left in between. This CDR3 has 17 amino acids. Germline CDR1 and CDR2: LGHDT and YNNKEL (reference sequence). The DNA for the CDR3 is TGTGCCAGCAGCCAACTTCTGCGGGGTGGGGATAACTATGGCTACACCTTC. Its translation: CASSQLLRGGDNYGYTF.

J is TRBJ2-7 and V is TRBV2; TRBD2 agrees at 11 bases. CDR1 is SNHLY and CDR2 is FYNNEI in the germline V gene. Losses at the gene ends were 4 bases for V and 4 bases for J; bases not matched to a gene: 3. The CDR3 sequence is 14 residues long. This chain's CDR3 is CASSATSGGYEQYF. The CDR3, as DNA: TGTGCCAGCAGTGCAACTAGCGGGGGTTACGAGCAGTACTTC.

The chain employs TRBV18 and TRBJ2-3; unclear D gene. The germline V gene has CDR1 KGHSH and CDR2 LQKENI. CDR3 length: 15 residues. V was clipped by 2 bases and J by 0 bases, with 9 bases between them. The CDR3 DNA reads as TGTGCCAGCTCACCAACCGGGTCTAGCACAGATACGCAGTATTTT. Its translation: CASSPTGSSTDTQYF. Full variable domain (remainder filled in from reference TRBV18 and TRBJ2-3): NAGVMQNPRHLVRRRGQEARLRCSPMKGHSHVYWYRQLPEEGLKFMVYLQKENIIDESGMPKERFSAEFPKEGPSILRIQQVVRGDSAAYFCASSPTGSSTDTQYFGPGTRLTVL.

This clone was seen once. The CDR3 spells CASSDGLITSTDTQYF. The CDR3 DNA follows: TGTGCCAGCAGCGACGGATTAATCACTAGCACAGATACGCAGTATTTT. The V gene is TRBV5-8, the J gene TRBJ2-3; D gene unclear. The germline CDR1 and CDR2 sequences are SGHTS and YDEGEE. The V gene lost 4 bases and the J gene lost 0 bases, with 15 bases spanning the gap. This CDR3 region has 16 residues.

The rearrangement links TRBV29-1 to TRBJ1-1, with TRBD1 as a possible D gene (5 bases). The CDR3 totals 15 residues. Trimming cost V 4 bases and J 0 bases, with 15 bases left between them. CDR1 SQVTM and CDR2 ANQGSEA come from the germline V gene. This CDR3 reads CSVVSRGRLNTEAFF. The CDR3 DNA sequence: TGCAGCGTTGTGTCGAGGGGACGGCTGAACACTGAAGCTTTCTTT.

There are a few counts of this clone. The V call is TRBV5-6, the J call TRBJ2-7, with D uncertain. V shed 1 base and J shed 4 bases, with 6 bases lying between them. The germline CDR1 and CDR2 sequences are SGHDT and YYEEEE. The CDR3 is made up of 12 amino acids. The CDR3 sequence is CASSLLGYEQYF. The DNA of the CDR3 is TGTGCCAGCAGCTTGCTCGGGTACGAGCAGTACTTC.

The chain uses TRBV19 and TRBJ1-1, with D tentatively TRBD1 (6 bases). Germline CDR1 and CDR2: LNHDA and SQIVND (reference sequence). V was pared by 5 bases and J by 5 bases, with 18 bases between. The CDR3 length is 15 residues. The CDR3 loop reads CASSDPGAVGTEAFF. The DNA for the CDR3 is TGTGCCAGTAGTGACCCAGGGGCGGTGGGTACTGAAGCTTTCTTT. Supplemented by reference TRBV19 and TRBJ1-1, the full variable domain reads DGGITQSPKYLFRKEGQNVTLSCEQNLNHDAMYWYRQDPGQGLRLIYYSQIVNDFQKGDIAEGYSVSREKKESFPLTVTSAQKNPTAFYLCASSDPGAVGTEAFFGQGTRLTVV.

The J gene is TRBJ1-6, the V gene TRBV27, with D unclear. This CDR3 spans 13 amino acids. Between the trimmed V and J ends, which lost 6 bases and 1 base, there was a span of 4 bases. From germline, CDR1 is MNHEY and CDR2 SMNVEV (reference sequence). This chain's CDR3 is CASRASYNSPLHF. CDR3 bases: TGTGCCAGCAGGGCATCCTATAATTCACCCCTCCACTTT.

CDR3 sequence: CASSVLAGRGNEQYF. CDR3 sequence (DNA): TGTGCCAGCAGCGTACTAGCTGGGAGAGGAAACGAGCAGTACTTC. The chain couples TRBV7-3 to TRBJ2-7; possible D gene TRBD2, 6 bases. V was pared by 5 bases and J by 5 bases, with 19 bases between. CDR1 SGHTA and CDR2 FQGTGA come from the germline V gene. This CDR3 region has 15 residues.

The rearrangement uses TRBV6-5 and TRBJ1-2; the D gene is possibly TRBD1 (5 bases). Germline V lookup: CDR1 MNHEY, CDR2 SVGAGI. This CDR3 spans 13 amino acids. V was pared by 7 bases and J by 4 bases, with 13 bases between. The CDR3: CASKEGRVYGYTF. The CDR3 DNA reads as TGTGCCAGCAAGGAGGGGCGCGTCTATGGCTACACCTTC.